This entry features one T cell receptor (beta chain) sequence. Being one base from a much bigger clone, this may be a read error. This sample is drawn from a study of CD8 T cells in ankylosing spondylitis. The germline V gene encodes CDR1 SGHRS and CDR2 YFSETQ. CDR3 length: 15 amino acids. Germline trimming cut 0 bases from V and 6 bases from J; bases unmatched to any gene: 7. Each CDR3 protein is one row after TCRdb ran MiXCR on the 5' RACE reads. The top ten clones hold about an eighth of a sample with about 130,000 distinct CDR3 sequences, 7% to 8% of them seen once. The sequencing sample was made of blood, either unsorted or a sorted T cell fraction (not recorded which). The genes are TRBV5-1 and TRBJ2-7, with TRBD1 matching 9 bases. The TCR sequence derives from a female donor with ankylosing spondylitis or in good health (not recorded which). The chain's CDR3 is CASSLGGQGASEQYF. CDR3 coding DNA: TGCGCCAGCAGCTTGGGGGGACAGGGCGCCTCCGAGCAGTACTTC. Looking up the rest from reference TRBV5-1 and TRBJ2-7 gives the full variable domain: KAGVTQTPRYLIKTRGQQVTLSCSPISGHRSVSWYQQTPGQGLQFLFEYFSETQRNKGNFPGRFSGRQFSNSRSEMNVSTLELGDSALYLCASSLGGQGASEQYFGPGTRLTVT.